These 27 T cell receptor beta chains were sequenced from one sample in a study of blood T cells in healthy people across ages. Together with a sample-barcoded 5' primer, a J-beta primer mix was included in a second PCR lasting roughly 7 to 11 cycles. From the 5' RACE reads, TCRdb called clonotypes with MiXCR, one entry per CDR3 protein. This table has about 2 million distinct CDR3 sequences, about 49% appearing once. Sequenced input: blood. All receptors derive from a woman aged 40 to 49 in good health.

The rearrangement links TRBV2 to TRBJ2-7; TRBD1 aligns across 8 bases. V trimming: 6 bases; J trimming: 0 bases; junction bases outside the gene matches: 7. CDR1 and CDR2 (germline): SNHLY, FYNNEI. The length of the CDR3 is 15 residues. CDR3 region: CASSARTGSSYEQYF. The CDR3 DNA reads as TGTGCCAGCAGCGCTCGGACAGGGAGCTCCTACGAGCAGTACTTC.

The rearrangement links TRBV5-1 to TRBJ2-1, with TRBD2 matching over 9 bases. Trimming removed 5 bases from V and 7 bases from J; junction bases left unmatched: 4. The V gene's germline CDR1 is SGHRS and CDR2 YFSETQ. The CDR3 is 13 amino acids. DNA of the CDR3: TGCGCCAGCAGGGTCCTAGCGGGGAATGAGCAGTTCTTC. Residues: CASRVLAGNEQFF.

The chain has TRBV7-2 and TRBJ1-5; TRBD1 matches at 7 bases. V was clipped by 3 bases and J by 11 bases; unmatched bases: 16. The CDR3 has 16 residues. Germline V gene data show CDR1 as SGHTA and CDR2 as FQGNSA. The CDR3 is CASSFGTVRIQKAQHF. The CDR3 DNA sequence: TGTGCCAGCAGCTTCGGGACAGTGAGGATCCAAAAAGCCCAGCATTTT.

V usage is TRBV20-1 and J usage is TRBJ2-1; D possibly matches TRBD1 or TRBD2 (5 bases each). The germline gives CDR1 DFQATT, CDR2 SNEGSKA (reference sequence). CDR3 size: 13 residues. V lost 3 bases and J lost 6, with 12 bases in between. As DNA, the CDR3 is TGCAGTGCTAGGGGGACCCATGGCAATGAGCAGTTCTTC. Amino acid sequence: CSARGTHGNEQFF.

The chain uses TRBV6-2 or TRBV6-3 and TRBJ2-5, with 10 bases aligning to TRBD2. Looked up from germline, CDR1 is MNHEY and CDR2 is SVGEGT. After removal of 2 bases from V and 4 bases from J, the junction contained 7 bases not matched to a gene. The length of the CDR3 is 16 residues. The CDR3 DNA is TGTGCCAGCAGTTACCCTCTAGCGGGGGAGAGAGAGACCCAGTACTTC. Translating gives CASSYPLAGERETQYF.

This clonotype was detected only a few times. V and J are TRBV27 and TRBJ2-5; 7 bases are a match to TRBD1. The J segment lost 7 bases and the V segment lost 8 bases, leaving 13 bases of the junction unmatched. Germline V gene lookup returns CDR1 MNHEY and CDR2 SMNVEV (reference sequence). The CDR3 runs 14 residues. DNA for the CDR3: TGTGCCAGCCGACAGACAGGGTCGGATGGGACCCAGTACTTC. Its protein is CASRQTGSDGTQYF.

The genes are TRBV20-1 and TRBJ2-3; tentatively, D is TRBD2 (5 bases). CDR1 and CDR2 from the germline V gene are DFQATT and SNEGSKA (reference sequence). V dropped 5 bases and J dropped 2 bases, with 11 bases sitting between them. CDR3 length: 13 residues. The CDR3 protein is CSALDSYTDTQYF. CDR3 nucleotides: TGCAGTGCTTTGGACTCCTACACAGATACGCAGTATTTT.

The rearrangement joins TRBV12-3 or TRBV12-4 to TRBJ2-5, with a weak D call TRBD2 (6 bases). V was trimmed by 6 bases and J by 9 bases, leaving 17 bases between them. This CDR3 is 13 amino acids long. CDR3 sequence reads: CASSPGTRRAQYF. The CDR3 nucleotides are TGTGCCAGCAGCCCCGGGACGCGGAGGGCCCAGTACTTC.

This rearrangement joins TRBV7-2 to TRBJ2-1; maybe TRBD2 (7 bases). The germline V gene has CDR1 SGHTA and CDR2 FQGNSA. V was pared by 0 bases and J by 9 bases, with 15 bases between. This CDR3 comprises 15 residues. The CDR3 is CASSLAGGPGSEQFF. The CDR3 region has the DNA TGTGCCAGCAGCTTAGCGGGGGGGCCGGGGAGTGAGCAGTTCTTC. Full variable domain (remainder filled in from reference TRBV7-2 and TRBJ2-1): GAGVSQSPSNKVTEKGKDVELRCDPISGHTALYWYRQSLGQGLEFLIYFQGNSAPDKSGLPSDRFSAERTGGSVSTLTIQRTQQEDSAVYLCASSLAGGPGSEQFFGPGTRLTVL.

This sequence joins TRBV24-1 and TRBJ2-1; 8 nucleotides line up with TRBD2. Germline V CDR1 and CDR2: KGHDR, SFDVKD. Germline trimming cut 3 bases from V and 7 bases from J; bases unmatched to any gene: 10. This CDR3 is 16 amino acids long. In DNA, the CDR3 is TGTGCCACCAGTGATATGGGGGCGGGGGGAAGGAATGAGCAGTTCTTC. Encoded protein: CATSDMGAGGRNEQFF.

The V call is TRBV3-1, the J call TRBJ1-2, with D uncertain. This CDR3 is built from 14 residues. The germline V and J ends were trimmed by 1 base and 2 bases, with 8 bases remaining between them. Germline V CDR1 and CDR2: LGHDT, YNNKEL (reference sequence). Written as DNA, the CDR3 is TGTGCCAGCAGCCAAGGCGCGGAAAACTATGGCTACACCTTC. The encoded protein is CASSQGAENYGYTF.

Remarks on this clonotype: At one boundary the junction diverges from the germline segment, which might be a read error. The V gene is TRBV11-2, the J gene TRBJ1-2, with 10 bases lining up with TRBD1. CDR1 and CDR2 (germline): SGHAT, FQNNGV. This CDR3 is built from 14 residues. This chain's CDR3 is CANSLTGGARGYTF. DNA for the CDR3: TGTGCCAACAGCTTGACAGGGGGCGCGAGGGGCTACACCTTC.

The chain carries TRBV2 and TRBJ2-3, with D perhaps TRBD1 (5 bases). V dropped 4 bases and J dropped 0 bases, with 11 bases sitting between them. This CDR3 has 15 amino acids. In germline, CDR1 is SNHLY, CDR2 FYNNEI. For the CDR3, the DNA is TGTGCCAGCAGTGCAGGGATTAGCAGCACAGATACGCAGTATTTT. This translates into CASSAGISSTDTQYF.

This clonotype occurred a few times. The rearrangement uses TRBV20-1 and TRBJ2-5; 8 nucleotides agree with TRBD2. The CDR3 is made up of 17 amino acids. CDR1 and CDR2 from the germline V gene are DFQATT and SNEGSKA (reference sequence). Losses at the gene ends were 5 bases for V and 4 bases for J; bases not matched to a gene: 18. CDR3: CSASPPSGGLITETQYF. Here the CDR3 DNA reads TGCAGTGCTTCCCCCCCCAGCGGGGGTCTTATCACAGAGACCCAGTACTTC.

This clonotype was observed a few times. The chain uses TRBV29-1 and TRBJ2-5, with D possibly TRBD2 on 5 matching bases. The CDR3 loop spans 12 amino acids. Germline V lookup: CDR1 SQVTM, CDR2 ANQGSEA. V was pared by 7 bases and J by 5 bases, with 14 bases between. In nucleotides, the CDR3 is TGCAGCGGACGAGGGATCTTGGAGACCCAGTACTTC. It specifies CSGRGILETQYF.

The chain couples TRBV5-1 to TRBJ2-1; TRBD2 matches 14 bases. The V gene's germline CDR1 is SGHRS and CDR2 YFSETQ. The CDR3 runs to 16 residues. V gave up 4 bases and J gave up 8 bases; unmatched junction bases: 8. The DNA for the CDR3 is TGCGCCAGCAGCCACGGGACTAGCGGGGGTCTCGATGAGCAGTTCTTC. The encoded protein is CASSHGTSGGLDEQFF.

The V and J genes are TRBV25-1 and TRBJ1-6; perhaps TRBD1 as D (6 bases). In germline, CDR1 is MGHDK, CDR2 SYGVNS. The CDR3 runs to 15 residues. V shed 5 bases and J shed 13 bases, with 21 bases lying between them. The CDR3 region has the DNA TGTGCCAGCAGTAAAACCGGGACACCTTTTTTCCCCCTCCACTTT. Translation gives CASSKTGTPFFPLHF.

This clonotype was found a few times. The rearrangement joins TRBV2 to TRBJ2-7; no clear D. There are 11 residues in the CDR3. V lost 7 bases to trimming and J lost 5 bases, with 9 bases between them. CDR1 SNHLY and CDR2 FYNNEI come from the germline V gene. CDR3 nucleotides: TGTGCCAGCATATCTAGTAACGAGCAGTACTTC. Its translation is CASISSNEQYF.

The chain employs TRBV6-2 or TRBV6-3 and TRBJ2-1; 9 nucleotides line up with TRBD1. This CDR3 has 15 residues. Unmatched junction bases numbered 8, after V lost 6 bases and J lost 5 bases. Germline V gene sequence: CDR1 MNHEY, CDR2 SVGEGT. CDR3 in DNA: TGTGCCAGCAGCCCTCGGACAGGGGCAAACAATGAGCAGTTCTTC. Its translation is CASSPRTGANNEQFF.

In regard to this clonotype: One end of the junction does not line up with germline, which may come from a read error. The J gene is TRBJ2-7, the V gene TRBV12-3 or TRBV12-4, with 8 bases fitting TRBD2. The J call may be faulty, since TRBJ2-5 better matches the DNA end. The CDR3 consists of 16 residues. Here the CDR3 reads CASSSRWGTRGETQYF. The CDR3 nucleotides read TGTGCCAGTAGTTCTCGATGGGGGACTAGGGGAGAGACCCAGTACTTC.

This clonotype was seen only once. The chain joins TRBV4-2 to TRBJ2-2; D remains unclear. The CDR3 sequence is 18 residues long. Germline CDR1 LGHNA, CDR2 YNFKEQ. Trimming pared 0 bases from V and 0 bases from J, leaving 14 bases between. CDR3 loop: CASSQDPRDGANTGELFF. The CDR3 nucleotides read TGTGCCAGCAGCCAAGATCCAAGGGATGGGGCGAACACCGGGGAGCTGTTTTTT.

This clonotype was seen a few times. The rearrangement links TRBV20-1 to TRBJ2-1; possibly TRBD1 for D (6 bases). CDR1 is DFQATT, CDR2 SNEGSKA, per germline (reference sequence). Trimming cost V 6 bases and J 5 bases, with 8 bases left between them. The CDR3 is 11 residues long. The CDR3: CSADRDNEQFF. For the CDR3, the DNA is TGCAGTGCGGACAGAGACAATGAGCAGTTCTTC.

This clonotype was seen many times. The rearrangement uses TRBV7-9 and TRBJ2-7; D gene uncertain. Germline loops: CDR1 SEHNR, CDR2 FQNEAQ (reference sequence). V lost 0 bases, J lost 0 bases, and 6 bases lay in between. The CDR3 contains 14 residues. In DNA, the CDR3 is TGTGCCAGCAGCTTAGCGGGGAACTCCTACGAGCAGTACTTC. It specifies CASSLAGNSYEQYF.

Only a few counts were recorded for this clonotype. This chain connects TRBV5-6 to TRBJ2-7, with 7 positions matching TRBD1. This CDR3 is 15 amino acids long. With 4 bases clipped from V and 1 base from J, the junction kept 8 bases outside the gene matches. Germline CDR1 and CDR2: SGHDT and YYEEEE. The DNA for the CDR3 is TGTGCCAGCAGCACCCGACAGGGATTATCCTACGAGCAGTACTTC. It specifies CASSTRQGLSYEQYF.

This clonotype has a handful of counts. The chain has TRBV20-1 and TRBJ2-4; tentatively, D is TRBD2 (6 bases). V was trimmed by 6 bases and J by 8 bases, leaving 11 bases between them. The CDR3 consists of 11 residues. Looked up from germline, CDR1 is DFQATT and CDR2 is SNEGSKA (reference sequence). The CDR3 protein is CSAPTGDIQYF. In DNA form, the CDR3 reads TGCAGTGCCCCCACGGGGGACATTCAGTACTTC.

The gene calls are TRBV2 and TRBJ2-5, with D unresolved. Between the trimmed V and J ends, which lost 3 bases and 11 bases, there was a span of 16 bases. The CDR3 is made up of 13 amino acids. Germline V gene data show CDR1 as SNHLY and CDR2 as FYNNEI. CDR3 in amino acids: CASSDPTRSEQYF. DNA for the CDR3: TGTGCCAGCAGTGATCCGACCAGGTCTGAGCAGTACTTC.

CDR3 DNA sequence: TGCAGTGCTAGGGGTAGCGGGGGCGAGACCCAGTACTTC. As protein: CSARGSGGETQYF. The J gene is TRBJ2-5, the V gene TRBV20-1; 9 nucleotides agree with TRBD2. This CDR3 is 13 amino acids long. The V gene end was trimmed by 3 bases and the J gene end by 5 bases; junction bases not matched to a gene: 4. CDR1 and CDR2 from the germline V gene are DFQATT and SNEGSKA (reference sequence).